Listed below are T cell receptor beta chains from one sample, sequenced in a study of blood T cell repertoires in COVID-19. Some clones are missing from TCRdb's copy, which holds only in-frame ones; the method was immunoSEQ multiplex PCR. The sample shows 250,000 to 350,000 clones, around 90% of them seen only once. The specimen sequenced was PBMCs or T cells enriched from blood (not recorded which). The receptors derive from a woman aged 25 to 45 who had recovered from COVID-19. Both conserved end residues are part of each CDR3. The order of the fields is D gene, clone size, V gene, J gene, CDR3 DNA, CDR3 protein. The D gene is left open where the match is weak. Part of the rows lack a size; the others show once, few, many or a class for expanded clones.

>TRBD1|NA|TRBV7-8|TRBJ1-5
TGTGCCAGCAGCTTATACCGGGACAGTCTTAGCAATCAGCCCCAGCATTTT
CASSLYRDSLSNQPQHF
>NA|once|TRBV13|TRBJ2-3
TGTGCCAGCATCCCCCTTGACAGTTATGGCACAGATACGCAGTATTTT
CASIPLDSYGTDTQYF
>NA|once|TRBV2|TRBJ2-5
TGTGCCAGCAACTCCGCGTACCAAGAGACCCAGTACTTC
CASNSAYQETQYF
>NA|NA|TRBV5-8|TRBJ2-3
TGTGCCAGCAGCTTGGCGGGAGTTGGGAACGCAGATACGCAGTATTTT
CASSLAGVGNADTQYF
>NA|NA|TRBV9|TRBJ1-3
TGTGCCAGCAGCGTAGCGACAGGCTCTGGAAACACCATATATTTT
CASSVATGSGNTIYF
>NA|once|TRBV10-3|TRBJ1-2
TGTGCCATCTTTCGCGGTGACAGATCGGATGGCTACACCTTC
CAIFRGDRSDGYTF
>NA|NA|TRBV27|TRBJ2-7
TGTGCCAGCAGTTACCAACTAGGGGGCTCCTACGAGCAGTACTTC
CASSYQLGGSYEQYF
>NA|NA|TRBV30|TRBJ1-1
TGTGCCTGGATCCTGACAGGTGGCACTGAAGCTTTCTTT
CAWILTGGTEAFF
>TRBD1|NA|TRBV9|TRBJ1-2
TGTGCCAGCAGCGCGAGGACAGGGGCTTTTGGCTATGGCTACACCTTC
CASSARTGAFGYGYTF
>TRBD2|NA|TRBV7-9|TRBJ2-1
TGTGCCAGCAGCTTTATTGGCGGCGGGAGGGCCGGTGAGCAGTTCTTC
CASSFIGGGRAGEQFF
>NA|NA|TRBV27|TRBJ1-6
TGTGCCAGCAGTTTAAGGGCGGATAAGGGGCCCCTCCACTTT
CASSLRADKGPLHF
>NA|NA|TRBV30|TRBJ1-5
TGTGCCTGGAGTGTACAGGTTGGGGCAGGCTTCGATCAGCCCCAGCATTTT
CAWSVQVGAGFDQPQHF
>NA|NA|TRBV19|TRBJ1-2
TGTGCCAGTCGATTCCGGGTTTTAGATGGCTACACCTTC
CASRFRVLDGYTF
>NA|NA|TRBV7-6|TRBJ2-1
TGTGCCAGCAGCTTAGCGCTCGCGGGGTCCTACAATGAGCAGTTCTTC
CASSLALAGSYNEQFF
>NA|once|TRBV7-9|TRBJ2-3
TGTGCCAGCAGCTCGGCTCTGGCGGGCCCCACAGATACGCAGTATTTT
CASSSALAGPTDTQYF
>NA|NA|TRBV5-1|TRBJ2-7
TGCGCCAGCAGCCTGGACAGTCTCTCCTACGAGCAGTACTTC
CASSLDSLSYEQYF
>NA|NA|TRBV28|TRBJ1-4
TGTGCCAGCAGTTTTTCCGCGGGGGTATATGAAAAACTGTTTTTT
CASSFSAGVYEKLFF
>NA|NA|TRBV28|TRBJ1-1
TGTGCCAGCAGCTTATATCGGAACACTGAAGCTTTCTTT
CASSLYRNTEAFF
>TRBD2|few|TRBV4-1|TRBJ2-2
TGCGCCACCTTGATCCCGAGAGCGGGAGGCCGGGCCGGGGAGCTGTTTTTT
CATLIPRAGGRAGELFF
>NA|NA|TRBV7-3|TRBJ2-3
TGTGCCAGCAGTTTCGACAGAACGTCGGTTAGTACGCAGTATTTT
CASSFDRTSVSTQYF
>TRBD2|NA|TRBV5-1|TRBJ2-5
TGCGCCAGCAGCTTCTGGACTAGCGGGGGGGCGGAGACCCAGTACTTC
CASSFWTSGGAETQYF
>TRBD1|NA|TRBV6-5|TRBJ1-3
TGTGCCAGCAGCCGAAGGGGGCTTGAAGGAAACACCATATATTTT
CASSRRGLEGNTIYF
>NA|many|TRBV4-2|TRBJ2-6
TGTGCCAGCAGCCAAGAGGGCCCAGCCTCTGGGGCCAACGTCCTGACTTTC
CASSQEGPASGANVLTF
>NA|NA|TRBV7-2|TRBJ1-1
TGTGCCAGCAGCTTAGGAGTCAGGGGAGGGACTCACACTGAAGCTTTCTTT
CASSLGVRGGTHTEAFF
>TRBD2|NA|TRBV4-3|TRBJ2-7
TGCGCCAGCAGCCAATATCTTCTAGCGGGGGGAGAGCAGTACTTC
CASSQYLLAGGEQYF
>TRBD1|NA|TRBV5-1|TRBJ1-2
TGCGCCAGCAGCTTGGCCCCGACAGGGATCTATGGCTACACCTTC
CASSLAPTGIYGYTF
>TRBD2|NA|TRBV6-5|TRBJ2-7
TGTGCCACGCATCGGGGGGTCTACGAGCAGTACTTC
CATHRGVYEQYF
>NA|NA|TRBV12-5|TRBJ1-1
TGTGCTAGTGCCACCCATAGAGGAGTAGCTTTCTTT
CASATHRGVAFF
>NA|NA|TRBV28|TRBJ1-2
TGTGCCAGCAGTTTATACGTAAACTTAAGATATGGCTACACCTTC
CASSLYVNLRYGYTF
>TRBD2|NA|TRBV6-5|TRBJ2-1
TGTGCCAGCACCCAGACTAGCGGGGCGTTCAATGAGCAGTTCTTC
CASTQTSGAFNEQFF
>NA|NA|TRBV2|TRBJ1-4
TGTGCCAGCGCGCAAGAGGAGGGGTACGAAAAACTGTTTTTT
CASAQEEGYEKLFF
>TRBD1|few|TRBV5-5|TRBJ1-5
TGTGCCAGCAGCTTGGACAGGGGCTCCGATAGCAATCAGCCCCAGCATTTT
CASSLDRGSDSNQPQHF
>NA|NA|TRBV29-1|TRBJ2-5
TGCAGCGTTTCCAGGCCTGCGGGAGAGACCCAGTACTTC
CSVSRPAGETQYF
>TRBD1|NA|TRBV11-3|TRBJ1-4
TGTGCCAGCAGCTCCAATCATTGGCGGGACAGGGGTGTAACTAATGAAAAACTGTTTTTT
CASSSNHWRDRGVTNEKLFF
>NA|once|TRBV5-1|TRBJ1-2
TGCGCCAGCAGCTTTAGTCGATATGGCTACACCTTC
CASSFSRYGYTF
>NA|NA|TRBV3-1/TRBV3-2|TRBJ2-7
TGTGCCAGCAGCCAAGATCTGGCCCACTACGAGCAGTACTTC
CASSQDLAHYEQYF
>TRBD1|NA|TRBV9|TRBJ1-4
TGTGCCAGCAGCGTCGGACAGGGTGGGAATGAAAAACTGTTTTTT
CASSVGQGGNEKLFF
>NA|NA|TRBV19|TRBJ1-3
TGTGCCAGTAGTATGGGGCTTGGAAACACCATATATTTT
CASSMGLGNTIYF
>NA|NA|TRBV7-2|TRBJ2-1
TGTGCCAGCAGCATAAGAGTACTCGCCTCGGAGGATGAGCAGTTCTTC
CASSIRVLASEDEQFF
>NA|NA|TRBV19|TRBJ2-6
TGTGCCAGTAGTCTAACCCTTGGGGCCAACGTCCTGACTTTC
CASSLTLGANVLTF
>TRBD2|NA|TRBV11-2|TRBJ2-7
TGTGCCAGCAATTCAGGACTAGCGTACGAGCAGTACTTC
CASNSGLAYEQYF
>NA|NA|TRBV10-2|TRBJ2-1
TGCGCCAGCAGTGAGATCGGTAGATCCGCCCAGTTCTTC
CASSEIGRSAQFF
>TRBD2|NA|TRBV28|TRBJ2-1
TGTGCCAGCAGTGCCCTCATCTCTAGCGGGATATACAATGAGCAGTTCTTC
CASSALISSGIYNEQFF
>NA|NA|TRBV2|TRBJ2-7
TGTGCCAGCAGTGGGGGGGACTCAAGGGAGCAGTACTTC
CASSGGDSREQYF
>TRBD1|NA|TRBV7-6|TRBJ1-4
TGTGCCAGCAGCTTAAGGGGGCCAGATGAAAAACTGTTTTTT
CASSLRGPDEKLFF
>NA|NA|TRBV14|TRBJ1-1
TGTGCCAGCAGCCAAGATGCAGGAACAGGGAGTGAAGCTTTCTTT
CASSQDAGTGSEAFF
>TRBD1|NA|TRBV11-3|TRBJ1-1
TGTGCCAGCAGCTTAGCTCCAGGGGGATTCAACACTGAAGCTTTCTTT
CASSLAPGGFNTEAFF
>TRBD2|NA|TRBV10-1|TRBJ2-1
TGCGCCAGCAGTGAGTCTTTGAGGCGGGGGGGACCCCTTTCCCACAATGAGCAGTTCTTC
CASSESLRRGGPLSHNEQFF
>NA|NA|TRBV5-5|TRBJ2-2
TGTGCCAGCAGCTTGTTGGGGGGATTTACCGGGGAGCTGTTTTTT
CASSLLGGFTGELFF
>NA|NA|TRBV7-9|TRBJ2-5
TGTGCCAGCTCCTTAACCGATGCGGGCCAAGAGACCCAGTACTTC
CASSLTDAGQETQYF
>TRBD1|NA|TRBV7-9|TRBJ2-7
TGTGCCAGCGGAGGACAGGGGGCGCTCGAGCAGTACTTC
CASGGQGALEQYF
>NA|NA|TRBV19|TRBJ1-1
TGTGCCAGTAGTATAATTTACGGAGGGACTGAAGCTTTCTTT
CASSIIYGGTEAFF